The 16 T cell receptor beta chains listed next were all sequenced from one sample in a study of shared clonotypes between healthy human individuals. The method was immunoSEQ multiplex PCR; TCRdb's version includes in-frame clones alone and lacks a portion of them. This sample yields some 2,400,000 clones, of which nearly 97% are seen a single time; roughly 0.13% belongs to the top ten. The sequenced sample was naive CD4+ T cells sorted from blood. Regarding subset: CD45RA+ positively selected. These receptors originate from a man aged 18 to 29 in good health.

This clone was counted a few times. V is TRBV9 and J is TRBJ1-1; the match to TRBD1 covers 7 bases. This CDR3 is built from 14 residues. CDR1 and CDR2 from the germline V gene are SGDLS and YYNGEE. V was pared by 3 bases and J by 2 bases, with 4 bases of the junction left unmatched. CDR3 nucleotide sequence: TGTGCCAGCAGCGGGACAGGACCTAACACTGAAGCTTTCTTT. It yields the protein CASSGTGPNTEAFF.

Worth noting for this clone: Sequence at one end of the junction differs from germline and may be a read error. This sample includes further DNA sequences coding for the same CDR3. V and J are TRBV7-7 and TRBJ1-1; TRBD1 might be the D (5 bases). The CDR3 runs to 13 residues. The germline V gene has CDR1 SSHAT and CDR2 FNYEAQ (reference sequence). Written as DNA, the CDR3 is TGTGCTAGCAGCCGAGACAGGAACACTGAAGCTTTCTTT. Translation gives CASSRDRNTEAFF. The whole variable domain, filled in from reference TRBV7-7 and TRBJ1-1, reads GAGVSQSPRYKVTKRGQDVTLRCDPISSHATLYWYQQALGQGPEFLTYFNYEAQPDKSGLPSDRFSAERPEGSISTLTIQRTEQRDSAMYRCASSRDRNTEAFFGQGTRLTVV.

This clone showed up just a few times. The V and J genes are TRBV5-6 and TRBJ1-1, with a possible D match to TRBD1 (5 bases). Looked up from germline, CDR1 is SGHDT and CDR2 is YYEEEE. Trimming removed 4 bases from V and 0 bases from J, with 16 bases in between. This CDR3 spans 16 amino acids. The CDR3 sequence: CASSPRGGNMNTEAFF. In DNA form, the CDR3 reads TGTGCCAGCAGCCCTAGGGGTGGGAATATGAACACTGAAGCTTTCTTT.

This chain connects TRBV27 to TRBJ2-7, with 10 bases matching TRBD1. V was pared by 1 base and J by 3 bases, with 6 bases of the junction left unmatched. Germline V gives CDR1 MNHEY, CDR2 SMNVEV (reference sequence). CDR3 size: 16 residues. CDR3: CASSLYGGDRGYEQYF. CDR3 nucleotides: TGTGCCAGCAGTTTATATGGCGGGGACAGGGGCTACGAGCAGTACTTC.

Comments on this clone: Different DNA sequences within this sample yield the same CDR3. V usage is TRBV9 and J usage is TRBJ2-7; the D gene is possibly TRBD1 (5 bases). The CDR3 is 14 residues long. Germline V gene sequence: CDR1 SGDLS, CDR2 YYNGEE. V lost 0 bases and J 2 bases, leaving 9 bases between the germline ends. CDR3 amino acids: CASSVDKGPYEQYF. The CDR3 DNA sequence: TGTGCCAGCAGCGTAGATAAGGGGCCCTACGAGCAGTACTTC. The full variable domain, in which reference TRBV9 and TRBJ2-7 provide the parts outside the CDR3, is DSGVTQTPKHLITATGQRVTLRCSPRSGDLSVYWYQQSLDQGLQFLIQYYNGEERAKGNILERFSAQQFPDLHSELNLSSLELGDSALYFCASSVDKGPYEQYFGPGTRLTVT.

On this clone itself: The same CDR3 is also encoded by other DNA sequences in this sample. CDR3 coding DNA: TGTGCCAGCAGCTTAGGGTCGAACACTGAAGCTTTCTTT. It codes for CASSLGSNTEAFF. The rearrangement joins TRBV11-2 to TRBJ1-1; D unclear. Looked up from germline, CDR1 is SGHAT and CDR2 is FQNNGV. The V end lost 1 base, the J end lost 1 base, and 4 bases lay between the germline ends. The CDR3 runs 13 residues.

Comment on this clone: Other nucleotide sequences from this sample produce the same CDR3. The chain recombines TRBV9 with TRBJ2-7; 8 bases align to TRBD1. This CDR3 contains 14 residues. Looked up from germline, CDR1 is SGDLS and CDR2 is YYNGEE. V gave up 0 bases and J gave up 2 bases; unmatched junction bases: 1. The CDR3 DNA sequence: TGTGCCAGCAGCGTAGCAGGGGGCACCTACGAGCAGTACTTC. Residues: CASSVAGGTYEQYF.

This sequence joins TRBV28 and TRBJ1-4, with D possibly matching TRBD1 (6 bases). Germline lookup yields CDR1 MDHEN and CDR2 SYDVKM. The CDR3 consists of 14 residues. With 2 bases removed from V and 7 bases from J, the gap between germline ends came to 11 bases. The CDR3 nucleotides read TGTGCCAGCAGTTTAGGGGGGCTTACTGAAAAACTGTTTTTT. Encoded protein: CASSLGGLTEKLFF.

The gene calls are TRBV2 and TRBJ2-2; 7 bases match TRBD1. V was pared by 4 bases and J by 3 bases, with 5 bases of the junction left unmatched. Germline CDR1 is SNHLY and CDR2 is FYNNEI. The CDR3 has 15 residues. CDR3 coding DNA: TGTGCCAGCAGTGCACCGGGACAGTACACCGGGGAGCTGTTTTTT. It specifies CASSAPGQYTGELFF. The full variable domain, with the rest looked up from reference TRBV2 and TRBJ2-2, is EPEVTQTPSHQVTQMGQEVILRCVPISNHLYFYWYRQILGQKVEFLVSFYNNEISEKSEIFDDQFSVERPDGSNFTLKIRSTKLEDSAMYFCASSAPGQYTGELFFGEGSRLTVL.

This chain links TRBV28 with TRBJ1-2; D gene uncertain. The CDR3 totals 12 residues. CDR1 is MDHEN and CDR2 is SYDVKM in the germline V gene. V shed 3 bases and J shed 7 bases, with 9 bases lying between them. CDR3 amino acids: CASSFPGRGYTF. The CDR3 DNA is TGTGCCAGCAGTTTTCCCGGGCGTGGCTACACCTTC.

The chain combines TRBV11-2 with TRBJ1-2; D may be TRBD1 (5 bases). Germline V gives CDR1 SGHAT, CDR2 FQNNGV. Trimming left V 4 bases short and J 6 bases short, with 18 bases between. CDR3 length: 15 residues. This CDR3 reads CASSYRWGSKDGYTF. The DNA for the CDR3 is TGTGCCAGCAGCTACAGGTGGGGCTCAAAGGATGGCTACACCTTC. The whole variable domain, remainder taken from reference TRBV11-2 and TRBJ1-2, is EAGVAQSPRYKIIEKRQSVAFWCNPISGHATLYWYQQILGQGPKLLIQFQNNGVVDDSQLPKDRFSAERLKGVDSTLKIQPAKLEDSAVYLCASSYRWGSKDGYTFGSGTRLTVV.

This chain uses TRBV18 with TRBJ2-7, with TRBD2 matching 11 bases. Germline V lookup: CDR1 KGHSH, CDR2 LQKENI. This CDR3 is built from 15 residues. The J segment lost 0 bases and the V segment lost 5 bases, leaving 3 bases of the junction unmatched. CDR3 region: CASSSSGGPSYEQYF. For the CDR3, the DNA is TGTGCCAGCTCATCTAGCGGGGGGCCCTCCTACGAGCAGTACTTC.

V and J are TRBV4-1 and TRBJ2-7; 13 bases match TRBD2. The CDR3 has 15 residues. Per germline, CDR1 MGHRA and CDR2 YSYEKL. Trimming cost V 4 bases and J 6 bases; bases outside gene matches: 6. The CDR3 is CASSLWTSGSSEQYF. The CDR3 nucleotides read TGCGCCAGCAGCCTGTGGACTAGCGGGAGTTCCGAGCAGTACTTC.

CDR3 bases: TGTGCCAGCAGTGGACGGACTAGCGGGACCTACGAGCAGTACTTC. Protein: CASSGRTSGTYEQYF. This chain joins TRBV2 and TRBJ2-7, with 12 bases fitting TRBD2. The CDR3 runs 15 residues. The junction had 3 bases not matched to a gene; V was cut back by 4 bases and J by 2 bases. Germline loops: CDR1 SNHLY, CDR2 FYNNEI.

This clone was counted once. This chain links TRBV6-5 with TRBJ1-1; TRBD1 is a possible D gene (6 bases). This CDR3 spans 14 amino acids. V gave up 7 bases and J gave up 9 bases, with 21 bases separating them. From germline, CDR1 is MNHEY and CDR2 SVGAGI. CDR3 in DNA: TGTGCCAGCAACAGTTATGGGGGGGCTGGCCAAGCTTTCTTT. Its translation is CASNSYGGAGQAFF.

The rearrangement joins TRBV10-2 to TRBJ1-1; 8 nucleotides align to TRBD1. Per germline, CDR1 WSHSY and CDR2 SAAADI. This CDR3 contains 13 residues. J was trimmed by 7 bases and V by 3 bases; bases with no gene match: 4. The CDR3 spells CASSDRQGFEAFF. Written as DNA, the CDR3 is TGCGCCAGCAGTGACCGACAGGGGTTTGAAGCTTTCTTT.